This passage covers 15 T cell receptor beta chains from one sample sequenced in a study of T cell responses to AZD1222 COVID-19 vaccine. The protocol was immunoSEQ multiplex PCR, while the TCRdb copy is restricted to in-frame clones and leaves out a portion. The data show 130,000 or so clones, just over 90% seen once. The material sequenced was peripheral blood, taken on day 0 of AZD1222 vaccination. The source of these receptors is an adult in good health.

The V gene is TRBV30, the J gene TRBJ1-4; 7 bases fit TRBD1. The V segment lost 0 bases and the J segment 5 bases; nucleotides outside the gene matches: 3. Germline assignment: CDR1 GTSNPN and CDR2 SVGIG (reference sequence). This CDR3 spans 14 amino acids. CDR3 DNA: TGTGCCTGGAGTGTAGGGACAGCAAATGAAAAACTGTTTTTT. Protein sequence: CAWSVGTANEKLFF.

The chain carries TRBV2 and TRBJ1-5, with D possibly TRBD1 on 6 matching bases. Trimming cost V 6 bases and J 1 base, with 13 bases left between them. Germline values: CDR1 SNHLY, CDR2 FYNNEI. The CDR3 has 15 amino acids. The CDR3 DNA reads TGTGCCAGCAGCGACGACAGGACCAGCAATCAGCCCCAGCATTTT. Translating it yields CASSDDRTSNQPQHF.

The genes are TRBV5-8 and TRBJ2-1; the D call may be TRBD1 or TRBD2 (6 bases each). CDR1 is SGHTS, CDR2 YDEGEE, per germline. Trimming pared 0 bases from V and 7 bases from J, leaving 14 bases between. The CDR3 contains 15 residues. This CDR3 reads CASSLAGGVGNEQFF. CDR3 in DNA: TGTGCCAGCAGCTTGGCCGGGGGCGTAGGGAATGAGCAGTTCTTC.

The rearrangement links TRBV5-1 to TRBJ1-3; possibly TRBD1 for D (6 bases). Trimming took 1 base from V and 8 from J, leaving 10 bases between them. CDR1 and CDR2 (germline): SGHRS, YFSETQ. This CDR3 is 13 amino acids long. In DNA form, the CDR3 reads TGCGCCAGCAGCTTGCAGGGGACGGACACCATATATTTT. Its protein product is CASSLQGTDTIYF.

The V and J genes are TRBV6-5 and TRBJ1-1; D not resolved. CDR1 MNHEY and CDR2 SVGAGI come from the germline V gene. The CDR3 runs to 14 residues. Trimming shortened V by 6 bases and J by 2 bases, and 13 bases separated the two germline ends. This CDR3 is CASSGRQDNTEAFF. The CDR3 coding sequence is TGTGCCAGCAGCGGACGGCAAGATAACACTGAAGCTTTCTTT.

This clone appeared a single time. This chain joins TRBV5-1 and TRBJ1-2, with 12 bases identical to TRBD1. J lost 5 bases, V lost 4 bases, and 6 bases had no gene match. The CDR3 sequence is 15 residues long. CDR1 is SGHRS, CDR2 YFSETQ, per germline. The CDR3 is CASSLRDRGQYGYTF. The CDR3 DNA reads TGCGCCAGCAGCCTCCGGGACAGGGGGCAGTATGGCTACACCTTC.

The CDR3 region is CAISELAGGAETQYF. Written as DNA, the CDR3 is TGTGCCATCAGTGAACTTGCAGGGGGCGCGGAGACCCAGTACTTC. The rearrangement uses TRBV10-3 and TRBJ2-5, with 8 bases aligning to TRBD1. The CDR3 is made up of 15 amino acids. J gave up 5 bases and V 3 bases, and 8 bases lay outside the gene matches. Germline V CDR1 and CDR2: ENHRY, SYGVKD.

V is TRBV28 and J is TRBJ1-2, with TRBD1 identical over 8 bases. The CDR3 has 15 amino acids. The germline V gene has CDR1 MDHEN and CDR2 SYDVKM. J lost 4 bases, V lost 3 bases, and 7 bases had no gene match. As DNA, the CDR3 is TGTGCCAGCAGTTTCCGGGACAGGTCCCTCTATGGCTACACCTTC. Translating gives CASSFRDRSLYGYTF.

This chain joins TRBV6-5 and TRBJ1-5; TRBD1 is a possible D gene (5 bases). Germline lookup yields CDR1 MNHEY and CDR2 SVGAGI. Trimming removed 5 bases at V and 2 bases at J, with 10 bases between. This CDR3 comprises 14 residues. CDR3 sequence (DNA): TGTGCCAGCAGTCCGGGGCCAGGCAATCAGCCCCAGCATTTT. Translated: CASSPGPGNQPQHF.

This clone appeared a single time. The rearrangement uses TRBV5-8 and TRBJ2-1; no reliable D call. This CDR3 is 14 amino acids long. Trimming pared 4 bases from V and 2 bases from J, leaving 10 bases between. Germline V gene sequence: CDR1 SGHTS, CDR2 YDEGEE. The CDR3 loop is CASSPAWTYNEQFF. CDR3 DNA sequence: TGTGCCAGCAGCCCCGCTTGGACCTACAATGAGCAGTTCTTC. The full variable domain, with the rest looked up from reference TRBV5-8 and TRBJ2-1, is EAGVTQSPTHLIKTRGQQATLRCSPISGHTSVYWYQQALGLGLQFLLWYDEGEERNRGNFPPRFSGRQFPNYSSELNVNALELEDSALYLCASSPAWTYNEQFFGPGTRLTVL.

J is TRBJ1-5 and V is TRBV7-9; 7 bases are shared with TRBD1. The junction had 5 bases not matched to a gene; V was cut back by 4 bases and J by 2 bases. CDR1 and CDR2 (germline): SEHNR, FQNEAQ (reference sequence). This CDR3 is built from 15 residues. The DNA for the CDR3 is TGTGCCAGCAGCTCAGGGGGTGAGGGCAATCAGCCCCAGCATTTT. Residues: CASSSGGEGNQPQHF.

The rearrangement uses TRBV3-1 (or the pseudogene TRBV3-2) and TRBJ1-3; D unclear. Trimming took 5 bases from V and 1 from J, leaving 12 bases between them. The germline V gene has CDR1 LGHDT and CDR2 YNNKEL (reference sequence). This CDR3 has 15 residues. The CDR3 is CASSTIAGSGNTIYF. The CDR3 DNA reads as TGTGCCAGCAGCACGATAGCGGGTTCTGGAAACACCATATATTTT.

The gene calls are TRBV7-6 and TRBJ1-1; D gene ambiguous. The V gene lost 3 bases and the J gene lost 5 bases, with 10 bases spanning the gap. CDR1 and CDR2 (germline): SGHVS, FNYEAQ. The CDR3 sequence is 13 residues long. CDR3 in DNA: TGTGCCAGCAGCTTCTTCGGTGGGACTGAAGCTTTCTTT. This sequence encodes CASSFFGGTEAFF.

This clone turned up a few times. The chain combines TRBV6-6 with TRBJ2-5; 7 bases map to TRBD1. Germline values: CDR1 MNHNY, CDR2 SVGAGI (reference sequence). V lost 5 bases to trimming and J lost 4 bases; unmatched junction nucleotides: 4. The CDR3 sequence is 13 residues long. The CDR3 sequence: CASSTQGSETQYF. DNA of the CDR3: TGTGCCAGCAGTACACAGGGGTCAGAGACCCAGTACTTC.

V usage is TRBV14 and J usage is TRBJ1-2, with 8 bases fitting TRBD1. The CDR3 contains 13 residues. The germline V gene encodes CDR1 SGHDN and CDR2 FVKESK. The J segment lost 4 bases and the V segment lost 3 bases, leaving 1 base of the junction unmatched. The CDR3 loop is CASSQGQVYGYTF. CDR3 DNA sequence: TGTGCCAGCAGCCAGGGACAGGTCTATGGCTACACCTTC.